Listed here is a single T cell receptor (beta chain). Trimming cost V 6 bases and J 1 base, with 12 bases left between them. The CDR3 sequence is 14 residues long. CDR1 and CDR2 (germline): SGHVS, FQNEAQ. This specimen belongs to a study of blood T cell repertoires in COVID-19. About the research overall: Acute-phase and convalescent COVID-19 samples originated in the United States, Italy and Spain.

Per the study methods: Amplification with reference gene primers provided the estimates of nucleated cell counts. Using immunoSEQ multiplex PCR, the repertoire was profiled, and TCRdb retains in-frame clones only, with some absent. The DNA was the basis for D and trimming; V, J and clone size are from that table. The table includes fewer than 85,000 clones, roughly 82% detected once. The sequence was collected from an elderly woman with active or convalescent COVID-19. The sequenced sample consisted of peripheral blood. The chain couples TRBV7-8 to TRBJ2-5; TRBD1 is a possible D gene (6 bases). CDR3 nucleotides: TGTGCCAGCAGGACCGGACAGTTCCAAGAGACCCAGTACTTC. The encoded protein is CASRTGQFQETQYF.